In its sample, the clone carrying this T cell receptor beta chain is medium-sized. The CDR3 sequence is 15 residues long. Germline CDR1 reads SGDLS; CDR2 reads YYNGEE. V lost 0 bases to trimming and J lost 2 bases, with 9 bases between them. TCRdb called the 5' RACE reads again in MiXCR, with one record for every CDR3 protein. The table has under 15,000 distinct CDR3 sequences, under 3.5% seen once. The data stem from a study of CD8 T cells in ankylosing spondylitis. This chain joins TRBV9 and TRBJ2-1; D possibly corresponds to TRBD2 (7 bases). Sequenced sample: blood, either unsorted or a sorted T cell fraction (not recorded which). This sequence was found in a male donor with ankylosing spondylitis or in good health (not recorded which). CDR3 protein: CASSVGGGAYNEQFF. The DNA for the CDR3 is TGTGCCAGCAGCGTAGGCGGGGGCGCCTACAATGAGCAGTTCTTC.